Detailed here is one T cell receptor (beta chain). CDR1 and CDR2 from the germline V gene are SNHLY and FYNNEI. Trimming cost V 8 bases and J 7 bases, with 11 bases left between them. This CDR3 has 12 amino acids. The data were obtained in a study of OX40 agonist ivuxolimab in advanced cancers. Profiled with immunoSEQ multiplex PCR; TCRdb holds only in-frame clones, not every one. This sample has over 85,000 clones, with about 90% found just once. Autoimmune disease history or systemic immunosuppression was exclusionary. This TCR was recovered from an adult with an advanced solid tumor such as melanoma, head and neck, liver or kidney cancer. This chain connects TRBV2 to TRBJ2-2, with a tentative D call TRBD2 (5 bases). The sequencing here drew on CD4+ or CD8+ T cells sorted from blood, taken in a trial of the OX40 agonist ivuxolimab. The CDR3: CASHLGSGELFF. The CDR3, as DNA: TGTGCCAGCCACTTAGGGAGCGGGGAGCTGTTTTTT.